These 22 T cell receptor beta chains came from one sample sequenced in a study of CD8+ T cells in alopecia areata. RNA was isolated and reverse transcribed to cDNA, the sequencing template. Only in-frame clones appear in the TCRdb table, and some are missing; sequencing was by immunoSEQ multiplex PCR. The top ten hold under 7.5% of the sample, which has about 150,000 clones, roughly 64% seen once. Sequences were derived from CD4+ T cells sorted from blood, sampled at week 0. The receptor set was obtained from a human donor with alopecia areata.

The J gene is TRBJ2-3, the V gene TRBV29-1, with 7 bases matching TRBD1. J lost 2 bases, V lost 5 bases, and 7 bases had no gene match. The CDR3 is 14 residues long. Germline assignment: CDR1 SQVTM and CDR2 ANQGSEA. CDR3 sequence (DNA): TGCAGCGTTCGGGACAGTTCTTTCACAGATACGCAGTATTTT. Protein product: CSVRDSSFTDTQYF.

DNA of the CDR3: TGCAGCGCCCCGGGACAGTCTTACAATGAGCAGTTCTTC. This codes for CSAPGQSYNEQFF. V usage is TRBV29-1 and J usage is TRBJ2-1, with TRBD1 matching over 7 bases. Germline trimming cut 7 bases from V and 4 bases from J; bases unmatched to any gene: 7. This CDR3 is 13 amino acids long. Per germline, CDR1 SQVTM and CDR2 ANQGSEA.

The V call is TRBV6-5, the J call TRBJ2-3, with 9 bases fitting TRBD2. Germline values: CDR1 MNHEY, CDR2 SVGAGI. The CDR3 is made up of 14 amino acids. V gave up 4 bases and J gave up 3 bases; unmatched junction bases: 2. The CDR3: CASSFAGGTDTQYF. CDR3 sequence (DNA): TGTGCCAGCAGTTTCGCGGGGGGGACAGATACGCAGTATTTT.

The V call is TRBV7-8, the J call TRBJ2-2, with unresolved D. This CDR3 contains 16 residues. V was pared by 5 bases and J by 0 bases, with 13 bases between. Germline V gene lookup returns CDR1 SGHVS and CDR2 FQNEAQ. CDR3 DNA: TGTGCCAGCAGCGGTCCACGGTTCGCGAACACCGGGGAGCTGTTTTTT. As protein: CASSGPRFANTGELFF.

The chain employs TRBV11-3 and TRBJ1-2, with TRBD1 as a possible D gene (5 bases). CDR3 size: 15 residues. Germline V gene sequence: CDR1 SGHNT, CDR2 YENEEA. Trimming removed 5 bases from V and 8 bases from J, with 21 bases in between. The chain's CDR3 is CASSPAGTLLGGYTF. The CDR3 DNA is TGTGCCAGCAGCCCCGCCGGGACGCTACTGGGAGGCTACACCTTC.

This clone appeared a few times. CDR3 sequence: CASSWLARNEKLFF. The CDR3 DNA reads TGTGCCAGCAGTTGGTTGGCAAGAAATGAAAAACTGTTTTTT. The V and J genes are TRBV28 and TRBJ1-4; unclear D gene. The CDR3 totals 14 residues. Trimming stripped 4 bases from V and 5 bases from J, with 11 bases between. Germline V gives CDR1 MDHEN, CDR2 SYDVKM.

The chain combines TRBV5-1 with TRBJ2-1, with TRBD1 matching over 7 bases. The CDR3 is 14 residues long. CDR1 SGHRS and CDR2 YFSETQ come from the germline V gene. Losses at the gene ends were 1 base for V and 4 bases for J; bases not matched to a gene: 2. CDR3 region: CASSLMGQYNEQFF. In DNA form, the CDR3 reads TGCGCCAGCAGCTTGATGGGACAGTACAATGAGCAGTTCTTC.

The V and J genes are TRBV7-2 and TRBJ1-2; D is ambiguous. The V gene lost 2 bases and the J gene lost 5 bases, with 18 bases spanning the gap. The CDR3 length is 16 residues. Germline CDR1 and CDR2: SGHTA and FQGNSA. The CDR3 sequence is CASSLFSAGEGYGYTF. Here the CDR3 DNA reads TGTGCCAGCAGCTTATTCTCAGCGGGAGAAGGGTATGGCTACACCTTC.

The chain has TRBV7-9 and TRBJ2-1; 9 positions match TRBD2. This CDR3 contains 15 residues. V trimming: 5 bases; J trimming: 4 bases; junction bases outside the gene matches: 6. Germline CDR1 is SEHNR and CDR2 is FQNEAQ (reference sequence). Written as DNA, the CDR3 is TGTGCCAGCAGCATGACTAGCGGCCCTTACAATGAGCAGTTCTTC. It yields the protein CASSMTSGPYNEQFF.

The chain uses TRBV27 and TRBJ2-7; maybe TRBD1 (6 bases). Looked up from germline, CDR1 is MNHEY and CDR2 is SMNVEV (reference sequence). The CDR3 is 15 amino acids. V lost 4 bases to trimming and J lost 5 bases, with 18 bases between them. The DNA for the CDR3 is TGTGCCAGCAGTTCGCCGGGACAAGGATTAGACGAGCAGTACTTC. Protein product: CASSSPGQGLDEQYF.

The gene calls are TRBV30 and TRBJ1-2; TRBD1 aligns across 12 bases. In germline, CDR1 is GTSNPN, CDR2 SVGIG (reference sequence). This CDR3 has 13 amino acids. With 7 bases clipped from V and 7 bases from J, the junction kept 7 bases outside the gene matches. In DNA, the CDR3 is TGTGCCTTAGCCGGGACAGGGGGCCGTGGCTACACCTTC. Encoded protein: CALAGTGGRGYTF.

V gene TRBV4-3 combines with J gene TRBJ1-2; D ambiguous. CDR1 is LGHNA and CDR2 is YSLEER in the germline V gene. This CDR3 comprises 15 residues. V gave up 0 bases and J gave up 4 bases, with 12 bases separating them. Here the CDR3 reads CASSQESGETYGYTF. The CDR3 region has the DNA TGCGCCAGCAGCCAAGAAAGCGGGGAAACCTATGGCTACACCTTC.

This chain links TRBV19 with TRBJ1-6; 8 positions agree with TRBD1. Trimming took 6 bases from V and 11 from J; bases not matched to a gene: 3. This CDR3 comprises 12 residues. Germline loops: CDR1 LNHDA, CDR2 SQIVND (reference sequence). The CDR3 DNA reads TGTGCCAGTAGCACAGGGGGGCCACCCCTCCACTTT. Translated: CASSTGGPPLHF.

The chain is built from TRBV6-5 and TRBJ1-1, with D perhaps matching TRBD1 (5 bases). CDR3 size: 14 residues. From germline, CDR1 is MNHEY and CDR2 SVGAGI. V lost 8 bases, J lost 1 base, and 14 bases lay in between. The CDR3 DNA sequence: TGTGCCAGCTTCCAGGGATCATGGAACACTGAAGCTTTCTTT. It encodes CASFQGSWNTEAFF.

The J gene is TRBJ1-2, the V gene TRBV5-1; TRBD1 aligns across 7 bases. The CDR3 has 15 amino acids. V lost 1 base and J lost 5; bases outside the gene matches: 8. Germline loops: CDR1 SGHRS, CDR2 YFSETQ. The CDR3: CASSLTGTESYGYTF. As DNA, the CDR3 is TGCGCCAGCAGCTTGACCGGGACAGAGTCTTATGGCTACACCTTC.

V gene TRBV15 combines with J gene TRBJ1-5; D ambiguous. V dropped 1 base and J dropped 3 bases, with 10 bases sitting between them. The CDR3 sequence is 15 residues long. Germline V lookup: CDR1 LNHNV, CDR2 YYDKDF (reference sequence). CDR3 sequence reads: CATSRGRGYNQPQHF. The CDR3 bases are TGTGCCACCAGCAGAGGACGGGGTTACAATCAGCCCCAGCATTTT.

This clone was found a few times. The V and J genes are TRBV11-2 and TRBJ2-4, with a tentative D call TRBD1 (7 bases). This CDR3 contains 16 residues. Germline V gene lookup returns CDR1 SGHAT and CDR2 FQNNGV. V was clipped by 3 bases and J by 0 bases, with 12 bases between them. CDR3: CASSFLRGVAKNIQYF. DNA for the CDR3: TGTGCCAGCAGCTTCCTCAGGGGGGTAGCCAAAAACATTCAGTACTTC.

This clone has just a few counts. V is TRBV6-1 and J is TRBJ2-3, with a tentative D call TRBD1 (5 bases). The CDR3 length is 17 residues. Trimming removed 0 bases at V and 1 base at J, with 14 bases between. Germline CDR1 is MNHNS and CDR2 is SASEGT. The CDR3 region has the DNA TGTGCCAGCAGTGAAGCGCTACAGGTCTTCGGCACAGATACGCAGTATTTT. As protein: CASSEALQVFGTDTQYF.

This clone was counted between two and nine times. The chain joins TRBV10-3 to TRBJ1-4; tentatively, D is TRBD1 (6 bases). The CDR3 spans 14 residues. V shed 10 bases and J shed 4 bases, with 16 bases lying between them. Germline CDR1 reads ENHRY; CDR2 reads SYGVKD. The CDR3, as DNA: TGTGCCACCAAGGGGGGTCCGAGTAATGAAAAACTGTTTTTT. Encoded protein: CATKGGPSNEKLFF.

The V and J genes are TRBV7-2 and TRBJ2-5; the D call may be TRBD1 or TRBD2 (5 bases each). V was pared by 5 bases and J by 6 bases, with 16 bases between. There are 14 residues in the CDR3. The V gene's germline CDR1 is SGHTA and CDR2 FQGNSA. Here the CDR3 DNA reads TGTGCCAGCAGCGGAAGGGACCGAAGACAGACCCAGTACTTC. This translates into CASSGRDRRQTQYF.

The chain employs TRBV25-1 and TRBJ2-7; TRBD1 matches at 7 bases. In germline, CDR1 is MGHDK, CDR2 SYGVNS. The J segment lost 0 bases and the V segment lost 2 bases, leaving 4 bases of the junction unmatched. This CDR3 has 15 amino acids. CDR3 amino acids: CASSEVGTDSYEQYF. The CDR3 DNA reads TGTGCCAGCAGTGAAGTCGGGACAGACTCCTACGAGCAGTACTTC.

The J gene is TRBJ2-5, the V gene TRBV30; 8 bases are shared with TRBD2. With V trimmed by 0 bases and J by 3 bases, 6 bases remained unmatched. This CDR3 region has 15 residues. CDR1 is GTSNPN and CDR2 is SVGIG in the germline V gene (reference sequence). CDR3: CAWSVFSSGKETQYF. The CDR3 DNA reads as TGTGCCTGGAGTGTATTTAGTAGCGGGAAAGAGACCCAGTACTTC.